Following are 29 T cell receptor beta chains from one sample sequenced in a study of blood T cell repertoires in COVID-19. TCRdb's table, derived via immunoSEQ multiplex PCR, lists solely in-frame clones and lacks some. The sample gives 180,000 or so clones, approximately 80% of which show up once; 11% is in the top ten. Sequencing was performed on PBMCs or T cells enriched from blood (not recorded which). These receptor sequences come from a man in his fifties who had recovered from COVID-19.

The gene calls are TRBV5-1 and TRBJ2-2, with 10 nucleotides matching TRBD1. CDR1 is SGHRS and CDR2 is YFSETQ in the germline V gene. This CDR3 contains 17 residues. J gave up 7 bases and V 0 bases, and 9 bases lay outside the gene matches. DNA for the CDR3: TGCGCCAGCAGCTTGGCCGGGACAGGGGTTTCTGGCGGGGAGCTGTTTTTT. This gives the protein CASSLAGTGVSGGELFF.

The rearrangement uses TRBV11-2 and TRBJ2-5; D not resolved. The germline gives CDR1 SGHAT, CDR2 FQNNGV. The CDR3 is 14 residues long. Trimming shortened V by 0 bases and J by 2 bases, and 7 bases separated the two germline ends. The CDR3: CASSLDFGQETQYF. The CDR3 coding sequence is TGTGCCAGCAGCTTAGATTTCGGGCAAGAGACCCAGTACTTC.

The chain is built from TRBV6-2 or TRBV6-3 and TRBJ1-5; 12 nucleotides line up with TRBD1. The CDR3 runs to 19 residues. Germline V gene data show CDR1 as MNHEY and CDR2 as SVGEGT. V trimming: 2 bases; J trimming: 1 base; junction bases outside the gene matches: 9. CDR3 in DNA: TGTGCCAGCAGTTACCCTCCCGGGACAGGGGGCGGAAGCAATCAGCCCCAGCATTTT. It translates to CASSYPPGTGGGSNQPQHF.

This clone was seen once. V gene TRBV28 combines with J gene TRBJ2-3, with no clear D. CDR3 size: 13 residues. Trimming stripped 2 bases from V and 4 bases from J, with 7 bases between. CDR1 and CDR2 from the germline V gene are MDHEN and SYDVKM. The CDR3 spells CASSLRSPDTQYF. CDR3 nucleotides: TGTGCCAGCAGTTTACGGTCCCCAGATACGCAGTATTTT.

CDR3 in amino acids: CASTGTGGLGAFF. DNA for the CDR3: TGTGCCAGTACCGGGACAGGAGGTCTCGGAGCTTTCTTT. This chain uses TRBV19 with TRBJ1-1; 8 positions agree with TRBD1. This CDR3 comprises 13 residues. Germline loops: CDR1 LNHDA, CDR2 SQIVND (reference sequence). Germline trimming cut 7 bases from V and 10 bases from J; bases unmatched to any gene: 11.

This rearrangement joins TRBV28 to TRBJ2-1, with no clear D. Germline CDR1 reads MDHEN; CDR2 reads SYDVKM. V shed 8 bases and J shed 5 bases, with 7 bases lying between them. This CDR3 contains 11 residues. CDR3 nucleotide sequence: TGTGCCAGCTATACAGACAATGAGCAGTTCTTC. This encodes CASYTDNEQFF.

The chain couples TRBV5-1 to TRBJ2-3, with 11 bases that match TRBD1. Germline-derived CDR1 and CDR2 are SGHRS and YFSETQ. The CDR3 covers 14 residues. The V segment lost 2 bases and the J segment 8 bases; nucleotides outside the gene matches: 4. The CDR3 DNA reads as TGCGCCAGCAGCTTCGGACAGGGGGCGAGTACGCAGTATTTT. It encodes CASSFGQGASTQYF.

The CDR3 coding sequence is TGTGCCTGGAGTGTAGGAATGGAGGAACTCTATGGCTACACCTTC. Translating gives CAWSVGMEELYGYTF. V and J are TRBV30 and TRBJ1-2; no reliable D call. Germline V gives CDR1 GTSNPN, CDR2 SVGIG (reference sequence). V lost 0 bases to trimming and J lost 4 bases, with 15 bases between them. This CDR3 contains 15 residues.

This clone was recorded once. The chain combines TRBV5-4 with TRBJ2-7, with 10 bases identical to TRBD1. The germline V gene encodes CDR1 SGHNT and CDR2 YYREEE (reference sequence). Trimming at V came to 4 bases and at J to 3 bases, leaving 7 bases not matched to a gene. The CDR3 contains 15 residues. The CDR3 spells CASSIPGQGNYEQYF. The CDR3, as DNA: TGTGCCAGCAGCATACCGGGACAGGGGAACTACGAGCAGTACTTC. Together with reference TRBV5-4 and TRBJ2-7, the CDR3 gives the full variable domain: ETGVTQSPTHLIKTRGQQVTLRCSSQSGHNTVSWYQQALGQGPQFIFQYYREEENGRGNFPPRFSGLQFPNYSSELNVNALELDDSALYLCASSIPGQGNYEQYFGPGTRLTVT.

The CDR3 DNA reads TGTGCCAGCAGTCAGCTAGCGGGGGGGAACACCGGGGAGCTGTTTTTT. Its translation: CASSQLAGGNTGELFF. The V call is TRBV27, the J call TRBJ2-2; 11 nucleotides align to TRBD2. The V gene end was trimmed by 5 bases and the J gene end by 1 base; junction bases not matched to a gene: 3. This CDR3 has 16 amino acids. Germline CDR1 MNHEY, CDR2 SMNVEV (reference sequence).

As DNA, the CDR3 is TGTGCCAGCAGCCAAGGACAGGGGAGCTCCTACGAGCAGTACTTC. This codes for CASSQGQGSSYEQYF. This sequence joins TRBV14 and TRBJ2-7; 8 nucleotides align to TRBD1. The CDR3 is 15 amino acids. J was trimmed by 0 bases and V by 1 base; bases with no gene match: 2. Germline CDR1 is SGHDN and CDR2 is FVKESK. The full variable domain, rest sourced from reference TRBV14 and TRBJ2-7, is EAGVTQFPSHSVIEKGQTVTLRCDPISGHDNLYWYRRVMGKEIKFLLHFVKESKQDESGMPNNRFLAERTGGTYSTLKVQPAELEDSGVYFCASSQGQGSSYEQYFGPGTRLTVT.

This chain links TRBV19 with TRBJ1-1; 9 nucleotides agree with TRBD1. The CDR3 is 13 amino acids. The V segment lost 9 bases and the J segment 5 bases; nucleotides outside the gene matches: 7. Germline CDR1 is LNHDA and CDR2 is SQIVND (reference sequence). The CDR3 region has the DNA TGTGCCAGCATGCAGACAGGGGGGACTGAAGCTTTCTTT. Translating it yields CASMQTGGTEAFF.

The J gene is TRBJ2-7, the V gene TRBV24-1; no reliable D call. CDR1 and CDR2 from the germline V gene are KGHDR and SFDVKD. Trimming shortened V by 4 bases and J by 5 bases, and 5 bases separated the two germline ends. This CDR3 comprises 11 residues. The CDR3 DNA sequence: TGTGCCACCAGTGACCGGGACGAGCAGTACTTC. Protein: CATSDRDEQYF.

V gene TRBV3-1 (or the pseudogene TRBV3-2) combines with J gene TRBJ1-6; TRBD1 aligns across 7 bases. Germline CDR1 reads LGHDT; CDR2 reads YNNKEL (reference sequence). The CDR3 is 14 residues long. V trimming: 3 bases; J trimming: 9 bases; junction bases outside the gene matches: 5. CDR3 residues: CASSQTTGRSPLHF. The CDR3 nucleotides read TGTGCCAGCAGCCAGACGACAGGGCGTTCACCCCTCCACTTT.

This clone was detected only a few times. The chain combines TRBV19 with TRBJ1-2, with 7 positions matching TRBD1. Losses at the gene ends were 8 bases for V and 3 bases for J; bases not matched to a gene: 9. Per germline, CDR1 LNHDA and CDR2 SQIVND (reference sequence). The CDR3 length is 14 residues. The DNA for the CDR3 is TGTGCCAGTGTGCACAGGGGTTCTTACTATGGCTACACCTTC. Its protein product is CASVHRGSYYGYTF.

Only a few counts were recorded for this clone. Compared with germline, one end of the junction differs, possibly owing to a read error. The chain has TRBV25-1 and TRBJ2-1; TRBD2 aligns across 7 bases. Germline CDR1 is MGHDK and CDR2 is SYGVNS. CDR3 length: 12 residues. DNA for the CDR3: TGTGCCAGCAGGGGAGCGGGGTACAGGTCAATCTTC. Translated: CASRGAGYRSIF.

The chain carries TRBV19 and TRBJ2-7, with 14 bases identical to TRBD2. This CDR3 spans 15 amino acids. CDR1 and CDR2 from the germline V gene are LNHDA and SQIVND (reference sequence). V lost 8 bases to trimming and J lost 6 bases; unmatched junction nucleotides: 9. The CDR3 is CASGTSGRSPVEQYF. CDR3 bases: TGTGCCAGTGGGACTAGCGGGAGATCCCCTGTCGAGCAGTACTTC.

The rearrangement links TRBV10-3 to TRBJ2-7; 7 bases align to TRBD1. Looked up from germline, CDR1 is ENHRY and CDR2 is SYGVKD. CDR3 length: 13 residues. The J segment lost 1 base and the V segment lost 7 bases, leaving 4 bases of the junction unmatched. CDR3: CAIKGARSYEQYF. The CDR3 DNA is TGTGCCATCAAGGGGGCCCGGTCCTACGAGCAGTACTTC.

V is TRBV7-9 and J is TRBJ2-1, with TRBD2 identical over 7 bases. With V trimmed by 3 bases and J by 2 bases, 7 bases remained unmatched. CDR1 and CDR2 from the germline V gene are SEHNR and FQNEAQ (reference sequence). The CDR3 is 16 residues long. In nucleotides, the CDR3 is TGTGCCAGCAGCTTCCGTGGAGCGGGGACCTACAATGAGCAGTTCTTC. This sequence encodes CASSFRGAGTYNEQFF.

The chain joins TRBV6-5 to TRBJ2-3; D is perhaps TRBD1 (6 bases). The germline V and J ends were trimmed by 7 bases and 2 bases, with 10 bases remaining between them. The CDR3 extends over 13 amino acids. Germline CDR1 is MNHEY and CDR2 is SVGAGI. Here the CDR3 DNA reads TGTGCCAGCATTGGACAGCCCACAGATACGCAGTATTTT. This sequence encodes CASIGQPTDTQYF.

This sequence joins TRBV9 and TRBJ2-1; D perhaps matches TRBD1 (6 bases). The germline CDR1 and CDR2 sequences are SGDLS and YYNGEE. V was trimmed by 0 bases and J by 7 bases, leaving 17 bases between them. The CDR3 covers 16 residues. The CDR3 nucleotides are TGTGCCAGCAGCGTAGTGCCCACTACAGGGTTTAATGAGCAGTTCTTC. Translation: CASSVVPTTGFNEQFF.

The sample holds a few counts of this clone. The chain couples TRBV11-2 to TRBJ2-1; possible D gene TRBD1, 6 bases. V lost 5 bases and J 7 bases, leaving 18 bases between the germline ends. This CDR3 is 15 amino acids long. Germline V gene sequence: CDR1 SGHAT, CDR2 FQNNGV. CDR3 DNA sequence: TGTGCCAGCAGCCAGAGAAATACAGGGTTGAATGAGCAGTTCTTC. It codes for CASSQRNTGLNEQFF.

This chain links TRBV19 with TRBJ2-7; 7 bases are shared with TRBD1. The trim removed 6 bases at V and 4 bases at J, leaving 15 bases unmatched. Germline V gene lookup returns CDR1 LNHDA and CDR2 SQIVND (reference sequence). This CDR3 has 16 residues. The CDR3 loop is CASRKIPGQRPYEQYF. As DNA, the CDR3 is TGTGCCAGTAGAAAGATACCGGGACAGCGTCCATACGAGCAGTACTTC.

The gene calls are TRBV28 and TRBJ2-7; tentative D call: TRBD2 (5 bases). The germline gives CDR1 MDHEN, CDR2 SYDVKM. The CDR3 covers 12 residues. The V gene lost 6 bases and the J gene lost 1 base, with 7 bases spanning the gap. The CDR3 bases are TGTGCCAGCAGGGAGGTATCCTACGAGCAGTACTTC. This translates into CASREVSYEQYF.

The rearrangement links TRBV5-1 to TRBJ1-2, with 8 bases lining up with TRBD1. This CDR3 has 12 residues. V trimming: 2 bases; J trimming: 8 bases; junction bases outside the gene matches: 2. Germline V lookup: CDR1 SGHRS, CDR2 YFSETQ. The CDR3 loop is CASSLQGEGYTF. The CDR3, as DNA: TGCGCCAGCAGCTTACAGGGGGAAGGCTACACCTTC.

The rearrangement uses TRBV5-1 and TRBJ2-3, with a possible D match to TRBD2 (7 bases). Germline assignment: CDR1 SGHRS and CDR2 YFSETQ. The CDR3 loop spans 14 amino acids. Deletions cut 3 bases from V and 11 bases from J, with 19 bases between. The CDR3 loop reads CASSSLGGGPEQYF. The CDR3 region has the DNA TGCGCCAGCAGCTCCTTAGGGGGAGGGCCTGAGCAGTATTTT. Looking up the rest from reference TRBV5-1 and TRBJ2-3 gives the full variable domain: KAGVTQTPRYLIKTRGQQVTLSCSPISGHRSVSWYQQTPGQGLQFLFEYFSETQRNKGNFPGRFSGRQFSNSRSEMNVSTLELGDSALYLCASSSLGGGPEQYFGPGTRLTVL.

CDR3 sequence: CASSGGTQGRGYTF. CDR3 DNA sequence: TGTGCCAGCAGTGGTGGGACTCAAGGACGGGGCTACACCTTC. The rearrangement links TRBV2 to TRBJ1-2; maybe TRBD1 (5 bases). V was pared by 4 bases and J by 8 bases, with 17 bases between. CDR3 length equals 14 residues. The germline gives CDR1 SNHLY, CDR2 FYNNEI.

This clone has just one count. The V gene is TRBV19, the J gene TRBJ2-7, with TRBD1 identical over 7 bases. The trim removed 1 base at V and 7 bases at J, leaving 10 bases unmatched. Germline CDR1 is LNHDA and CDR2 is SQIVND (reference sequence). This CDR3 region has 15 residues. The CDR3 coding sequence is TGTGCCAGTAGTATAGGTACGGGCTCAGGGGGTGAGCAGTACTTC. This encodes CASSIGTGSGGEQYF.

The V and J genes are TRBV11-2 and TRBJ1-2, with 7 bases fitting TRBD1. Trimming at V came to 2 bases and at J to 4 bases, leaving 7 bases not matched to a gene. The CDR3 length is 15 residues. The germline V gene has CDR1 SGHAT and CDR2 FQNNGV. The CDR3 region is CASSLTPTGIYGYTF. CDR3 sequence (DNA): TGTGCCAGCAGCTTAACCCCGACAGGGATCTATGGCTACACCTTC.